One sample yielded the 22 T cell receptor beta chains listed below, sequenced in a study of T cell responses to AZD1222 COVID-19 vaccine. The assay was immunoSEQ multiplex PCR, and TCRdb's table has in-frame clones only and misses some. The table lists about 150,000 clones, roughly nine tenths of them singletons, with 1.5% in the top ten. The specimen was peripheral blood, collected on day 0 of AZD1222 vaccination. These receptors were obtained from an adult in good health.

The chain combines TRBV13 with TRBJ1-2, with 8 bases matching TRBD1. V gave up 5 bases and J gave up 4 bases; unmatched junction bases: 6. Germline assignment: CDR1 PRHDT and CDR2 FYEKMQ (reference sequence). CDR3 size: 14 residues. Written as DNA, the CDR3 is TGTGCCAGCAGCCCACAGGGGGTTTTCTATGGCTACACCTTC. It specifies CASSPQGVFYGYTF.

J is TRBJ1-6 and V is TRBV9; 7 nucleotides align to TRBD1. The CDR3 is 16 residues long. The V gene end was trimmed by 4 bases and the J gene end by 5 bases; junction bases not matched to a gene: 9. Per germline, CDR1 SGDLS and CDR2 YYNGEE. The CDR3: CASSPTRGSHNSPLHF. CDR3 coding DNA: TGTGCCAGCAGCCCCACCAGGGGGTCCCATAATTCACCCCTCCACTTT. Using reference TRBV9 and TRBJ1-6 for the parts outside the CDR3, the full variable domain is DSGVTQTPKHLITATGQRVTLRCSPRSGDLSVYWYQQSLDQGLQFLIQYYNGEERAKGNILERFSAQQFPDLHSELNLSSLELGDSALYFCASSPTRGSHNSPLHFGNGTRLTVT.

The chain recombines TRBV4-1 with TRBJ1-1, with D perhaps matching TRBD1 (5 bases). Trimming cost V 0 bases and J 3 bases, with 14 bases left between them. CDR3 size: 16 residues. Germline lookup yields CDR1 MGHRA and CDR2 YSYEKL. DNA for the CDR3: TGCGCCAGCAGCCAAGAGGGGCCCCCGACGGACACTGAAGCTTTCTTT. The encoded protein is CASSQEGPPTDTEAFF.

The V and J genes are TRBV6-6 and TRBJ2-3; 10 bases agree with TRBD2. This CDR3 is built from 13 residues. In germline, CDR1 is MNHNY, CDR2 SVGAGI (reference sequence). V lost 7 bases, J lost 6 bases, and 4 bases stayed unmatched. The CDR3 nucleotides read TGTGCCAGCAAAAGCGGGGGGGCTGATACGCAGTATTTT. As protein: CASKSGGADTQYF.

The chain joins TRBV12-3 or TRBV12-4 to TRBJ1-2; a possible D gene is TRBD1 (5 bases). V dropped 5 bases and J dropped 3 bases, with 10 bases sitting between them. The CDR3 runs 13 residues. The CDR3 reads CASSGGLDYGYTF. CDR3 nucleotides: TGTGCCAGCAGTGGGGGGTTGGACTATGGCTACACCTTC.

The chain combines TRBV29-1 with TRBJ1-3, with TRBD1 as a possible D gene (6 bases). There are 14 residues in the CDR3. Trimming removed 4 bases from V and 0 bases from J, with 10 bases in between. Germline CDR1 and CDR2: SQVTM and ANQGSEA. Here the CDR3 DNA reads TGCAGCGTTGTCGGGGGCAGCTCTGGAAACACCATATATTTT. Translation gives CSVVGGSSGNTIYF. Looking up the rest from reference TRBV29-1 and TRBJ1-3 gives the full variable domain: SAVISQKPSRDICQRGTSLTIQCQVDSQVTMMFWYRQQPGQSLTLIATANQGSEATYESGFVIDKFPISRPNLTFSTLTVSNMSPEDSSIYLCSVVGGSSGNTIYFGEGSWLTVV.

This clone has only one observation. V gene TRBV7-2 combines with J gene TRBJ2-1; perhaps TRBD2 as D (7 bases). The CDR3 loop spans 15 amino acids. Between the trimmed V and J ends, which lost 2 bases and 8 bases, there was a span of 16 bases. The V gene's germline CDR1 is SGHTA and CDR2 FQGNSA. Here the CDR3 reads CASSLIGGASDEQFF. CDR3 in DNA: TGTGCCAGCAGCTTAATTGGGGGGGCCTCGGATGAGCAGTTCTTC.

The chain is built from TRBV7-2 and TRBJ1-6; tentative D call: TRBD1 (5 bases). Germline loops: CDR1 SGHTA, CDR2 FQGNSA. The CDR3 covers 16 residues. V was shortened by 7 bases and J by 7 bases, with 20 bases between the two germline ends. CDR3 sequence reads: CASTHPTGLGNSPLHF. CDR3 bases: TGTGCCAGCACCCACCCAACGGGGCTGGGGAATTCACCCCTCCACTTT. The full variable domain, completed using reference TRBV7-2 and TRBJ1-6, is GAGVSQSPSNKVTEKGKDVELRCDPISGHTALYWYRQSLGQGLEFLIYFQGNSAPDKSGLPSDRFSAERTGGSVSTLTIQRTQQEDSAVYLCASTHPTGLGNSPLHFGNGTRLTVT.

This clone was detected only once. This chain uses TRBV7-3 with TRBJ2-5; TRBD1 aligns across 10 bases. Trimming cost V 5 bases and J 2 bases; bases outside gene matches: 5. The CDR3 is 15 amino acids. Germline V gene sequence: CDR1 SGHTA, CDR2 FQGTGA. This CDR3 reads CASSGGQGIQETQYF. The CDR3 coding sequence is TGTGCCAGCAGCGGGGGACAGGGGATACAAGAGACCCAGTACTTC.

This sequence joins TRBV6-1 and TRBJ1-1; D not resolved. CDR1 and CDR2 (germline): MNHNS, SASEGT. The germline V and J ends were trimmed by 8 bases and 1 base, with 11 bases remaining between them. There are 13 residues in the CDR3. CDR3 sequence: CASHFWKNTEAFF. In DNA form, the CDR3 reads TGTGCCAGCCACTTCTGGAAGAACACTGAAGCTTTCTTT.

The genes are TRBV9 and TRBJ1-4; TRBD1 agrees at 7 bases. Per germline, CDR1 SGDLS and CDR2 YYNGEE. V shed 4 bases and J 3 bases; nucleotides not matched to a gene: 6. The CDR3 runs to 15 residues. CDR3 amino acids: CASSPGTAPNEKLFF. The DNA of the CDR3 is TGTGCCAGCAGCCCCGGGACAGCCCCTAATGAAAAACTGTTTTTT.

In regard to this clone: Other DNA sequences from this sample encode an identical CDR3 as well. The chain links TRBV29-1 to TRBJ1-5; perhaps TRBD1 as D (5 bases). This CDR3 has 13 residues. The germline V gene has CDR1 SQVTM and CDR2 ANQGSEA. V was cut by 6 bases and J by 1 base, with 10 bases left in between. In DNA form, the CDR3 reads TGCAGCGTAACCTGGGGGAGCAATCAGCCCCAGCATTTT. Residues: CSVTWGSNQPQHF.

Here the CDR3 DNA reads TGTGCCAGCAGCTTACGGGGGCTAGGTGAAAAACTGTTTTTT. It encodes CASSLRGLGEKLFF. The V and J genes are TRBV7-9 and TRBJ1-4; tentative D call: TRBD1 (6 bases). Germline loops: CDR1 SEHNR, CDR2 FQNEAQ (reference sequence). The CDR3 has 14 amino acids. V dropped 2 bases and J dropped 7 bases, with 11 bases sitting between them.

The V and J genes are TRBV4-3 and TRBJ1-5; D possibly corresponds to TRBD1 (6 bases). Germline CDR1 reads LGHNA; CDR2 reads YSLEER. This CDR3 spans 18 amino acids. The V end was cut by 1 base, the J end by 0 bases, with 16 bases between. The CDR3 reads CASSQGRWTAYSNQPQHF. Written as DNA, the CDR3 is TGCGCCAGCAGCCAAGGAAGGTGGACAGCTTATAGCAATCAGCCCCAGCATTTT.

This clone was recorded a few times. V gene TRBV7-8 combines with J gene TRBJ1-6, with 9 bases identical to TRBD1. CDR1 SGHVS and CDR2 FQNEAQ come from the germline V gene. V gave up 5 bases and J gave up 7 bases; unmatched junction bases: 12. The CDR3 totals 17 residues. The CDR3 spells CASSDPLLGTGNSPLHF. DNA for the CDR3: TGTGCCAGCAGCGATCCCCTATTAGGGACAGGGAATTCACCCCTCCACTTT.

The chain combines TRBV25-1 with TRBJ1-1; D ambiguous. Trimming cost V 4 bases and J 9 bases, with 9 bases left between them. Germline lookup yields CDR1 MGHDK and CDR2 SYGVNS. The CDR3 runs to 11 residues. The CDR3 sequence: CASSVTWKAFF. DNA of the CDR3: TGTGCCAGCAGTGTAACGTGGAAAGCTTTCTTT.

This chain connects TRBV11-3 to TRBJ1-1; weak D call: TRBD1 (6 bases). CDR3 length: 17 amino acids. Germline CDR1 reads SGHNT; CDR2 reads YENEEA. Between the trimmed V and J ends, which lost 1 base and 0 bases, there was a span of 15 bases. The CDR3 spells CASSLGGGQPMNTEAFF. The CDR3 bases are TGTGCCAGCAGCTTAGGCGGGGGCCAACCAATGAACACTGAAGCTTTCTTT.

The CDR3 sequence is CASSQGNGETQYF. The CDR3 nucleotides are TGCGCCAGCAGCCAAGGAAACGGAGAGACCCAGTACTTC. This chain connects TRBV4-1 to TRBJ2-5; D gene unclear. Germline V gene lookup returns CDR1 MGHRA and CDR2 YSYEKL. The length of the CDR3 is 13 residues. The V end lost 1 base, the J end lost 4 bases, and 7 bases lay between the germline ends.

The V and J genes are TRBV7-9 and TRBJ2-1; 10 positions match TRBD2. Trimming cost V 5 bases and J 3 bases; bases outside gene matches: 4. CDR3 length equals 15 residues. Germline CDR1 reads SEHNR; CDR2 reads FQNEAQ (reference sequence). CDR3: CASSTSGGDYNEQFF. CDR3 bases: TGTGCCAGCAGCACGAGCGGGGGGGACTACAATGAGCAGTTCTTC.

The chain has TRBV30 and TRBJ1-6; no firm D call. V shed 2 bases and J shed 14 bases, with 10 bases lying between them. This CDR3 comprises 11 residues. CDR1 is GTSNPN, CDR2 SVGIG, per germline (reference sequence). CDR3 amino acids: CAWSSTPTLHF. The DNA for the CDR3 is TGTGCCTGGAGTTCGACCCCCACCCTCCACTTT.

The rearrangement joins TRBV3-1 (or the pseudogene TRBV3-2) to TRBJ2-7, with D perhaps matching TRBD2 (5 bases). Germline-derived CDR1 and CDR2 are LGHDT and YNNKEL (reference sequence). V lost 1 base and J 5 bases, leaving 12 bases between the germline ends. The CDR3 covers 14 residues. The CDR3 nucleotides are TGTGCCAGCAGCCAAGCGGCGGGCCTCGACGAGCAGTACTTC. It is translated as CASSQAAGLDEQYF.

The genes are TRBV11-1 and TRBJ1-1, with a weak D call TRBD1 (5 bases). Trimming removed 4 bases from V and 1 base from J, with 13 bases in between. From germline, CDR1 is SGHAT and CDR2 FQDESV (reference sequence). The length of the CDR3 is 15 residues. CDR3 sequence: CASSSNRLPNTEAFF. CDR3 DNA sequence: TGTGCCAGCAGCTCAAACAGGTTACCGAACACTGAAGCTTTCTTT.